The 12 T cell receptor beta chains below all came from one sample that was sequenced in a study of identifying expanded T cells in peripheral blood. Assay: immunoSEQ multiplex PCR; the TCRdb copy retains only in-frame clones and omits some. The sample shows 85,000 to 90,000 clones, approximately 83% of them seen only once. Source material: blood. Every receptor here comes from a person between 18 and 75 years old in good health.

This clone showed up just once. Written as DNA, the CDR3 is TGTGCCAGCAGCCCAACAGGGGGCGCGTATCAAGCTTTCTTT. Encoded protein: CASSPTGGAYQAFF. The V call is TRBV5-6, the J call TRBJ1-1, with 9 bases identical to TRBD1. This CDR3 has 14 residues. CDR1 SGHDT and CDR2 YYEEEE come from the germline V gene. V was pared by 4 bases and J by 9 bases, with 10 bases of the junction left unmatched.

This chain joins TRBV2 and TRBJ1-1, with D hard to call. CDR1 is SNHLY and CDR2 is FYNNEI in the germline V gene. This CDR3 contains 13 residues. Trimming removed 7 bases at V and 4 bases at J, with 13 bases between. The CDR3 spells CASIAIRSTEAFF. In nucleotides, the CDR3 is TGTGCCAGCATAGCCATCCGTAGCACTGAAGCTTTCTTT.

V usage is TRBV7-9 and J usage is TRBJ2-5; D is unresolved. Trimming shortened V by 5 bases and J by 14 bases, and 18 bases separated the two germline ends. The germline CDR1 and CDR2 sequences are SEHNR and FQNEAQ (reference sequence). This CDR3 spans 12 amino acids. The CDR3 DNA sequence: TGTGCCAGCAGCCCCGGGTGGGCACCCACTTACTTC. Its translation is CASSPGWAPTYF.

The V call is TRBV19, the J call TRBJ1-2; D unresolved. The germline CDR1 and CDR2 sequences are LNHDA and SQIVND (reference sequence). The CDR3 runs 14 residues. Trimming took 0 bases from V and 10 from J, leaving 15 bases between them. This chain's CDR3 is CASSIERLAGDYTF. CDR3 DNA sequence: TGTGCCAGTAGTATAGAACGGCTGGCTGGGGACTACACCTTC.

CDR3 loop: CASSLVGGAYEQYF. The CDR3 bases are TGTGCCAGCAGCTTAGTCGGCGGAGCCTACGAGCAGTACTTC. The rearrangement uses TRBV13 and TRBJ2-5, with D unclear. TRBJ2-7 explains the end of the DNA better; the J call may be wrong. Per the germline V gene, CDR1 is PRHDT and CDR2 is FYEKMQ (reference sequence). There are 14 residues in the CDR3.

The chain employs TRBV19 and TRBJ1-1; D is ambiguous. Germline V lookup: CDR1 LNHDA, CDR2 SQIVND (reference sequence). The V end was cut by 4 bases, the J end by 0 bases, with 9 bases between. This CDR3 spans 14 amino acids. The CDR3 coding sequence is TGTGCCAGTAGTACCACAGCTATGAACACTGAAGCTTTCTTT. This gives the protein CASSTTAMNTEAFF.

The chain employs TRBV11-2 and TRBJ1-6; weak D call: TRBD1 (6 bases). Germline assignment: CDR1 SGHAT and CDR2 FQNNGV. CDR3 length: 15 residues. V was pared by 5 bases and J by 3 bases, with 11 bases between. The CDR3 DNA follows: TGTGCCAGCAGCCCTATAGGGGGCTATAATTCACCCCTCCACTTT. It is translated as CASSPIGGYNSPLHF.

In this sample, this clone turned up once. Germline and junction disagree at one end, which may indicate a read error. The chain combines TRBV19 with TRBJ1-1, with a weak D call TRBD1 (6 bases). Germline CDR1 and CDR2: LNHDA and SQIVND (reference sequence). This CDR3 is built from 14 residues. Here the CDR3 reads CASCIRGADTEAFF. The CDR3 nucleotides read TGTGCCAGTTGTATTCGGGGGGCCGACACTGAAGCTTTCTTT.

The V and J genes are TRBV9 and TRBJ1-6; D might be TRBD1 (5 bases). Trimming removed 3 bases at V and 2 bases at J, with 15 bases between. Germline V gene lookup returns CDR1 SGDLS and CDR2 YYNGEE. CDR3 length equals 17 residues. The CDR3 DNA follows: TGTGCCAGCAGCGAAACCCCGACAGTCGCCTATAATTCACCCCTCCACTTT. Translating it yields CASSETPTVAYNSPLHF.

The V call is TRBV7-6, the J call TRBJ2-3; D is ambiguous. The V gene lost 1 base and the J gene lost 5 bases, with 4 bases spanning the gap. This CDR3 region has 12 residues. Germline V lookup: CDR1 SGHVS, CDR2 FNYEAQ. Written as DNA, the CDR3 is TGTGCCAGCAGCTTAGGGAAAGATACGCAGTATTTT. Translated: CASSLGKDTQYF.

The rearrangement links TRBV18 to TRBJ2-7, with D perhaps matching TRBD2 (5 bases). Deletions cut 3 bases from V and 0 bases from J, with 15 bases between. The germline gives CDR1 KGHSH, CDR2 LQKENI. The CDR3 length is 16 residues. The CDR3 nucleotides read TGTGCCAGCTCACCGGTTTTCGCGGGTAGCTCCTACGAGCAGTACTTC. Translating it yields CASSPVFAGSSYEQYF. The entire variable domain, with the rest obtained from reference TRBV18 and TRBJ2-7, is as follows: NAGVMQNPRHLVRRRGQEARLRCSPMKGHSHVYWYRQLPEEGLKFMVYLQKENIIDESGMPKERFSAEFPKEGPSILRIQQVVRGDSAAYFCASSPVFAGSSYEQYFGPGTRLTVT.

V and J are TRBV7-6 and TRBJ2-7; 8 nucleotides align to TRBD1. Germline V gene sequence: CDR1 SGHVS, CDR2 FNYEAQ. The CDR3 loop spans 14 amino acids. The V segment lost 6 bases and the J segment 6 bases; nucleotides outside the gene matches: 10. CDR3 nucleotide sequence: TGTGCCAGCAGACGCATGGCAGGGGGCGGCGAGCAGTACTTC. This translates into CASRRMAGGGEQYF.